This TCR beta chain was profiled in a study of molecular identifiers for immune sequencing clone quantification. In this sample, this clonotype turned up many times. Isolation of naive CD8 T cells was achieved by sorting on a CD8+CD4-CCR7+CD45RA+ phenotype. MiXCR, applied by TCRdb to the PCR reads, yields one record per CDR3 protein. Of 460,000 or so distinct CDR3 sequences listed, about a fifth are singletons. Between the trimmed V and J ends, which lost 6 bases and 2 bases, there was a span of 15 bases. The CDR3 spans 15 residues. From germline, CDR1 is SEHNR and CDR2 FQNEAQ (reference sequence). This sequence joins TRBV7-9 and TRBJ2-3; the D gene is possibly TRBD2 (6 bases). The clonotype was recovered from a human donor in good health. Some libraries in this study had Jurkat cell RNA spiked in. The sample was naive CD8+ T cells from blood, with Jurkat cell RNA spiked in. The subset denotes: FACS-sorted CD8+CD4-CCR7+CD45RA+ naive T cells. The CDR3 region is CASRSGGISTDTQYF. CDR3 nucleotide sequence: TGTGCCAGCAGGTCCGGGGGAATATCCACAGATACGCAGTATTTT. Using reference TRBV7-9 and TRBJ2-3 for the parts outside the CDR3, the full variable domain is DTGVSQNPRHKITKRGQNVTFRCDPISEHNRLYWYRQTLGQGPEFLTYFQNEAQLEKSRLLSDRFSAERPKGSFSTLEIQRTEQGDSAMYLCASRSGGISTDTQYFGPGTRLTVL.